Shown below are 27 T cell receptor beta chains from a single sample sequenced in a study of human T cells and chemical hapten exposure. MiXCR, applied by TCRdb to the RACE reads, yields one record per CDR3 protein. The sample has 300,000 to 450,000 distinct CDR3 sequences, approximately 5.8% seen once. Time point: pre-sensitization, week 0. Treatment noted: therapeutic diphenylcyclopropenone sensitization with weekly scalp DPC. The sample was whole blood, taken in connection with sensitization to the hapten diphenylcyclopropenone (DPC). The receptors stem from a woman aged 18 to 35 with alopecia areata. Some clones in this sample may be carry-over from other donors' samples.

This clonotype was counted a few times. The chain employs TRBV28 and TRBJ2-6; tentative D call: TRBD1 (5 bases). Germline CDR1 MDHEN, CDR2 SYDVKM. This CDR3 region has 21 residues. With 4 bases removed from V and 0 bases from J, the gap between germline ends came to 25 bases. This chain's CDR3 is CASSSFPRALLTDSGANVLTF. In nucleotides, the CDR3 is TGTGCCAGCAGTTCCTTCCCCAGGGCCCTACTTACTGACTCTGGGGCCAACGTCCTGACTTTC.

The rearrangement joins TRBV5-1 to TRBJ1-2; 9 nucleotides line up with TRBD1. Germline CDR1 reads SGHRS; CDR2 reads YFSETQ. V lost 4 bases, J lost 0 bases, and 7 bases stayed unmatched. The CDR3 spans 16 residues. The CDR3 is CASSLTGQGTNYGYTF. CDR3 coding DNA: TGCGCCAGCAGCCTGACGGGACAGGGAACTAACTATGGCTACACCTTC.

In this sample, this clonotype turned up a few times. The chain joins TRBV18 to TRBJ1-4, with TRBD1 matching 7 bases. The CDR3 covers 15 residues. The V gene end was trimmed by 3 bases and the J gene end by 6 bases; junction bases not matched to a gene: 7. Germline assignment: CDR1 KGHSH and CDR2 LQKENI. As DNA, the CDR3 is TGTGCCAGCTCACCGAACAGGGGAGGGGATGAAAAACTGTTTTTT. Encoded protein: CASSPNRGGDEKLFF.

This clonotype was found many times. The rearrangement joins TRBV18 to TRBJ1-6, with a tentative D call TRBD1 (5 bases). Germline V lookup: CDR1 KGHSH, CDR2 LQKENI. Trimming left V 6 bases short and J 9 bases short, with 15 bases between. CDR3 length: 14 residues. Here the CDR3 reads CASSPDSTGSPLHF. CDR3 nucleotide sequence: TGTGCCAGCTCCCCCGACAGTACGGGTTCACCCCTCCACTTT.

There are a few counts of this clonotype. The chain recombines TRBV6-5 with TRBJ1-6; D is unclear. V was shortened by 0 bases and J by 5 bases, with 5 bases between the two germline ends. The CDR3 is 14 amino acids. CDR1 and CDR2 from the germline V gene are MNHEY and SVGAGI. The CDR3 nucleotides read TGTGCCAGCAGTTACTCTTATCATAATTCACCCCTCCACTTT. Its translation is CASSYSYHNSPLHF.

The chain couples TRBV24-1 to TRBJ1-2; D ambiguous. This CDR3 region has 18 residues. The V gene lost 4 bases and the J gene lost 5 bases, with 25 bases spanning the gap. CDR1 is KGHDR, CDR2 SFDVKD, per germline. The CDR3 reads CATSEFRVQGRILYGYTF. DNA for the CDR3: TGTGCCACCAGTGAGTTTAGGGTCCAAGGCAGGATTCTTTATGGCTACACCTTC.

This clonotype was detected many times. The chain uses TRBV7-9 and TRBJ2-1, with D possibly being TRBD2 (5 bases). V was cut by 6 bases and J by 4 bases, with 10 bases left in between. The CDR3 is 13 amino acids. Per germline, CDR1 SEHNR and CDR2 FQNEAQ (reference sequence). CDR3 nucleotides: TGTGCCAGCAGGGACTCGATGTACAATGAGCAGTTCTTC. Its translation is CASRDSMYNEQFF.

The J gene is TRBJ2-3, the V gene TRBV12-3 or TRBV12-4; 13 bases match TRBD2. This CDR3 comprises 21 residues. J was trimmed by 0 bases and V by 6 bases; bases with no gene match: 18. CDR3 protein: CASSRTPGQGTSGDSTDTQYF. CDR3 coding DNA: TGTGCCAGCAGCCGAACCCCGGGACAGGGGACTAGCGGGGATAGCACAGATACGCAGTATTTT.

This clonotype was seen at least ten times. Sequence at one end of the junction differs from germline and may be a read error. This chain joins TRBV27 and TRBJ2-5, with a weak D call TRBD2 (7 bases). The CDR3 covers 14 residues. Per germline, CDR1 MNHEY and CDR2 SMNVEV (reference sequence). CDR3 region: CASSLYMGGGAVFF. The CDR3 DNA follows: TGTGCCAGCAGTTTATATATGGGTGGGGGGGCGGTTTTCTTC.

This clonotype appeared many times. The chain combines TRBV12-3 or TRBV12-4 with TRBJ1-1, with D perhaps matching TRBD1 (5 bases). Trimming removed 6 bases from V and 4 bases from J, with 15 bases in between. The length of the CDR3 is 14 residues. CDR3 in amino acids: CASSSSGGPTEAFF. The CDR3 nucleotides are TGTGCCAGCAGCTCCTCCGGGGGACCCACTGAAGCTTTCTTT.

In regard to this clonotype: This may be a read error: a much more frequent sequence differs by one nucleotide. V is TRBV6-2 or TRBV6-3 and J is TRBJ2-7, with D unresolved. The V and J ends lost 0 bases and 10 bases respectively, with 16 bases between them. Germline V CDR1 and CDR2: MNHEY, SVGEGT. This CDR3 region has 14 residues. CDR3 in amino acids: CASSYSSEASSQYF. The CDR3 coding sequence is TGTGCCAGCAGTTACTCGTCTGAGGCCTCAAGCCAGTACTTC.

The chain is built from TRBV6-1 and TRBJ1-6; D gene uncertain. Per the germline V gene, CDR1 is MNHNS and CDR2 is SASEGT. CDR3 length: 13 residues. V was pared by 2 bases and J by 3 bases, with 2 bases between. The CDR3 region has the DNA TGTGCCAGCAGTGAAAACTATAATTCACCCCTCCACTTT. Translation: CASSENYNSPLHF.

This clonotype appeared a few times. The gene calls are TRBV10-3 and TRBJ2-5; TRBD1 agrees at 8 bases. Germline CDR1 and CDR2: ENHRY and SYGVKD. Germline trimming cut 2 bases from V and 1 base from J; bases unmatched to any gene: 12. The CDR3 has 18 residues. CDR3: CAISELNLGQASQETQYF. The CDR3 nucleotides read TGTGCCATCAGTGAGCTGAACCTGGGACAGGCAAGCCAAGAGACCCAGTACTTC.

This rearrangement joins TRBV24-1 to TRBJ2-1; tentatively, D is TRBD1 or TRBD2 (5 bases each). The CDR3 is made up of 14 amino acids. V lost 6 bases to trimming and J lost 7 bases, with 15 bases between them. Germline lookup yields CDR1 KGHDR and CDR2 SFDVKD. This CDR3 reads CATSPTRGYNEQFF. The CDR3 nucleotides read TGTGCCACCAGTCCGACGAGGGGATATAATGAGCAGTTCTTC.

This clonotype was counted many times. The rearrangement joins TRBV6-6 to TRBJ2-7; a possible D gene is TRBD1 (5 bases). Germline V lookup: CDR1 MNHNY, CDR2 SVGAGI (reference sequence). This CDR3 region has 13 residues. Between the trimmed V and J ends, which lost 7 bases and 3 bases, there was a span of 13 bases. CDR3 residues: CASTKTDNYEQYF. The CDR3 region has the DNA TGTGCCAGCACCAAGACAGACAACTACGAGCAGTACTTC.

This clonotype occurred a few times. The gene calls are TRBV28 and TRBJ2-1; 10 bases align to TRBD2. Per the germline V gene, CDR1 is MDHEN and CDR2 is SYDVKM. The length of the CDR3 is 18 residues. J lost 5 bases, V lost 4 bases, and 14 bases had no gene match. The CDR3 reads CASSSAISTSGVHNEQFF. The DNA of the CDR3 is TGTGCCAGCAGTTCCGCCATAAGTACTAGCGGGGTCCACAATGAGCAGTTCTTC.

This clonotype was observed at least ten times. V usage is TRBV5-1 and J usage is TRBJ1-5; D not certain. This CDR3 is 16 amino acids long. Germline assignment: CDR1 SGHRS and CDR2 YFSETQ. Trimming shortened V by 4 bases and J by 0 bases, and 14 bases separated the two germline ends. The CDR3 DNA reads TGCGCCAGCAGCATCGGGCCGGCAAGTAGCAATCAGCCCCAGCATTTT. Protein product: CASSIGPASSNQPQHF.

The chain employs TRBV4-3 and TRBJ2-4; no clear D gene. Germline loops: CDR1 LGHNA, CDR2 YSLEER. The CDR3 totals 17 residues. Between the trimmed V and J ends, which lost 2 bases and 3 bases, there was a span of 17 bases. The CDR3 is CASSQYPPDTSKNIQYF. CDR3 coding DNA: TGCGCCAGCAGCCAATATCCCCCCGACACGAGCAAAAACATTCAGTACTTC.

This clonotype has just a few counts. The chain joins TRBV6-6 to TRBJ1-2, with D unclear. The germline V gene has CDR1 MNHNY and CDR2 SVGAGI (reference sequence). The V and J ends lost 6 bases and 6 bases respectively, with 11 bases between them. The CDR3 contains 12 residues. CDR3 sequence reads: CASRQYSDGYTF. The CDR3 DNA sequence: TGTGCCAGCAGGCAATATTCAGATGGCTACACCTTC.

The chain is built from TRBV12-3 or TRBV12-4 and TRBJ1-2; TRBD1 aligns across 7 bases. This CDR3 spans 15 amino acids. J lost 5 bases, V lost 5 bases, and 11 bases had no gene match. The CDR3 spells CASSKQGISWYGYTF. CDR3 coding DNA: TGTGCCAGCAGTAAACAGGGGATCTCTTGGTATGGCTACACCTTC.

This clonotype showed up just a few times. This chain uses TRBV10-3 with TRBJ2-2, with 7 bases identical to TRBD1. Germline values: CDR1 ENHRY, CDR2 SYGVKD. The ends lost 6 bases at V and 7 bases at J; junction bases unmatched: 11. The CDR3 totals 15 residues. The DNA for the CDR3 is TGTGCCATCAGGGGGTCTGACAGGGCCAGCGGGGAGCTGTTTTTT. Its translation is CAIRGSDRASGELFF.

This clonotype was found a few times. The chain uses TRBV4-3 and TRBJ2-1, with 7 bases matching TRBD2. V lost 4 bases to trimming and J lost 9 bases; unmatched junction nucleotides: 3. CDR3 length equals 12 residues. Germline CDR1 and CDR2: LGHNA and YSLEER. The CDR3 protein is CASSLPSGEQFF. The CDR3 nucleotides are TGCGCCAGCAGCCTGCCTAGCGGTGAGCAGTTCTTC.

This clonotype was seen at least ten times. The chain joins TRBV4-3 to TRBJ1-4; D is undetermined. In germline, CDR1 is LGHNA, CDR2 YSLEER. The CDR3 runs 14 residues. Trimming removed 0 bases from V and 17 bases from J, with 19 bases in between. DNA for the CDR3: TGCGCCAGCAGCCAAGATCGATTCGGACGCCCGACATTTTTT. This sequence encodes CASSQDRFGRPTFF.

The CDR3 loop is CSAREIGVAKNIQYF. In DNA form, the CDR3 reads TGCAGTGCTAGAGAGATAGGGGTAGCCAAAAACATTCAGTACTTC. This sequence joins TRBV20-1 and TRBJ2-4; perhaps TRBD1 as D (5 bases). In germline, CDR1 is DFQATT, CDR2 SNEGSKA (reference sequence). V shed 0 bases and J shed 0 bases, with 9 bases lying between them. The CDR3 extends over 15 amino acids.

The sample holds a few counts of this clonotype. This rearrangement joins TRBV9 to TRBJ2-3, with 9 bases that match TRBD1. This CDR3 contains 15 residues. Germline lookup yields CDR1 SGDLS and CDR2 YYNGEE. V trimming: 3 bases; J trimming: 4 bases; junction bases outside the gene matches: 6. In nucleotides, the CDR3 is TGTGCCAGCAGCGGACAGGGGGAGTTCCCAGATACGCAGTATTTT. Translating it yields CASSGQGEFPDTQYF.

On this clonotype: The conserved phenylalanine or tryptophan is not found at the CDR3 terminus, so this likely reflects a read error. The rearrangement joins TRBV4-2 to TRBJ2-7; no firm D call. The length of the CDR3 is 14 residues. V gave up 1 base and J gave up 7 bases, with 14 bases separating them. Germline loops: CDR1 LGHNA, CDR2 YNFKEQ. CDR3 bases: TGTGCCAGCAGCCAAGTCGCCACTTCCGAGGAGCAGTACCTC. This gives the protein CASSQVATSEEQYL.

Only a few counts were recorded for this clonotype. Written as DNA, the CDR3 is TGTGCCAGCAGCTTAGGGCTCCTAGGGGGAACAGATACGCAGTATTTT. This gives the protein CASSLGLLGGTDTQYF. This chain joins TRBV7-2 and TRBJ2-3; TRBD1 is a possible D gene (6 bases). The germline V gene has CDR1 SGHTA and CDR2 FQGNSA. Trimming stripped 1 base from V and 3 bases from J, with 14 bases between. This CDR3 has 16 residues.